Presented here are 18 T cell receptor beta chains from one specimen sequenced in a study of T-cell memory formation after mild COVID-19. TCRdb called the 5' RACE reads again in MiXCR, with one record for every CDR3 protein. The sample shows around 250,000 distinct CDR3 sequences, over 8.5% of them seen only once. Sequences were obtained from PBMCs or a T cell subset sorted from them (not recorded which). Every receptor here comes from a man younger than 35 who had mild COVID-19 (a few samples of this study predate the infection). Cell type and time point are not known.

This clonotype showed up just a few times. This rearrangement joins TRBV18 to TRBJ2-7; 7 bases agree with TRBD2. Germline trimming cut 3 bases from V and 4 bases from J; bases unmatched to any gene: 12. The germline gives CDR1 KGHSH, CDR2 LQKENI. The CDR3 is 16 residues long. CDR3 amino acids: CASSPQGSGGSYEQYF. The CDR3 DNA sequence: TGTGCCAGCTCACCCCAAGGGTCGGGGGGTTCGTACGAGCAGTACTTC.

Concerning this clonotype: A much larger clonotype is one base distant, so this may be a read error. The V call is TRBV7-9, the J call TRBJ2-2; D remains unclear. The CDR3 length is 12 residues. CDR1 and CDR2 from the germline V gene are SEHNR and FQNEAQ (reference sequence). Trimming removed 1 base at V and 5 bases at J, with 2 bases between. This chain's CDR3 is CASSLETGELFF. CDR3 nucleotides: TGTGCCAGCAGCTTAGAAACCGGGGAGCTGTTTTTT.

The chain uses TRBV11-2 and TRBJ2-2; 8 bases are shared with TRBD1. The CDR3 totals 15 residues. Germline V gene data show CDR1 as SGHAT and CDR2 as FQNNGV. V trimming: 5 bases; J trimming: 1 base; junction bases outside the gene matches: 3. The DNA for the CDR3 is TGTGCCAGCAGCACCGGGACAGGGAACACCGGGGAGCTGTTTTTT. Encoded protein: CASSTGTGNTGELFF.

The chain is built from TRBV9 and TRBJ2-4; the D gene is possibly TRBD2 (5 bases). Trimming shortened V by 4 bases and J by 10 bases, and 24 bases separated the two germline ends. Germline CDR1 SGDLS, CDR2 YYNGEE. CDR3 length equals 16 residues. The DNA of the CDR3 is TGTGCCAGCAGCTTCAGACCGGGCCCTGAGGGTGGGATTCAGTACTTC. Its protein product is CASSFRPGPEGGIQYF.

There are a few counts of this clonotype. The gene calls are TRBV10-3 and TRBJ1-5, with D possibly being TRBD1 (5 bases). The length of the CDR3 is 16 residues. Germline values: CDR1 ENHRY, CDR2 SYGVKD. V was pared by 10 bases and J by 0 bases, with 19 bases between. CDR3: CATRDGGKNSNQPQHF. For the CDR3, the DNA is TGTGCCACCCGGGACGGTGGAAAAAATAGCAATCAGCCCCAGCATTTT.

Many counts were recorded for this clonotype. This chain's CDR3 is CASSLAVSAGEGETQYF. The CDR3 nucleotides are TGCGCCAGCAGCTTGGCCGTGTCCGCGGGGGAAGGGGAGACCCAGTACTTC. The V gene is TRBV5-1, the J gene TRBJ2-5, with TRBD2 matching 7 bases. V lost 0 bases to trimming and J lost 5 bases; unmatched junction nucleotides: 13. The CDR3 consists of 17 residues. Per the germline V gene, CDR1 is SGHRS and CDR2 is YFSETQ.

This clonotype showed up many times. This sequence joins TRBV7-2 and TRBJ2-5; 7 bases match TRBD2. J lost 5 bases, V lost 4 bases, and 4 bases had no gene match. This CDR3 is 13 amino acids long. Germline loops: CDR1 SGHTA, CDR2 FQGNSA. The DNA of the CDR3 is TGTGCCAGCAGCTCGGGAGGATTTGAGACCCAGTACTTC. This sequence encodes CASSSGGFETQYF.

In its sample, this clonotype was seen a few times. The chain couples TRBV7-9 to TRBJ1-2; D gene uncertain. The CDR3 contains 14 residues. From germline, CDR1 is SEHNR and CDR2 FQNEAQ (reference sequence). V lost 2 bases to trimming and J lost 2 bases, with 9 bases between them. CDR3 residues: CASSLTVRNYGYTF. In DNA, the CDR3 is TGTGCCAGCAGCTTAACGGTCAGGAACTATGGCTACACCTTC.

The chain joins TRBV7-9 to TRBJ2-3; 13 positions match TRBD2. V gave up 3 bases and J gave up 6 bases; unmatched junction bases: 6. The CDR3 sequence is 16 residues long. The germline gives CDR1 SEHNR, CDR2 FQNEAQ (reference sequence). CDR3 DNA sequence: TGTGCCAGCAGCTTGGGACTAGCGGGGAGGACGGATACGCAGTATTTT. This encodes CASSLGLAGRTDTQYF. Using reference TRBV7-9 and TRBJ2-3 for the parts outside the CDR3, the full variable domain is DTGVSQNPRHKITKRGQNVTFRCDPISEHNRLYWYRQTLGQGPEFLTYFQNEAQLEKSRLLSDRFSAERPKGSFSTLEIQRTEQGDSAMYLCASSLGLAGRTDTQYFGPGTRLTVL.

This clonotype was seen at least ten times. This chain links TRBV29-1 with TRBJ2-2, with 8 bases identical to TRBD2. The junction had 5 bases not matched to a gene; V was cut back by 0 bases and J by 5 bases. CDR1 and CDR2 (germline): SQVTM, ANQGSEA. This CDR3 spans 15 amino acids. For the CDR3, the DNA is TGCAGCGTTGAAGACGGACGGGGGGGGACCGGGGAGCTGTTTTTT. Amino acids: CSVEDGRGGTGELFF.

This clonotype was observed a few times. The chain employs TRBV7-9 and TRBJ2-1; D remains unclear. Trimming shortened V by 5 bases and J by 6 bases, and 14 bases separated the two germline ends. CDR1 SEHNR and CDR2 FQNEAQ come from the germline V gene (reference sequence). CDR3 length equals 14 residues. The CDR3 DNA is TGTGCCAGCAGCCCGTCCGACACCCGCAATGAGCAGTTCTTC. Encoded protein: CASSPSDTRNEQFF.

This chain joins TRBV13 and TRBJ2-3, with D perhaps TRBD2 (7 bases). CDR3 length: 13 residues. Germline CDR1 PRHDT, CDR2 FYEKMQ (reference sequence). Trimming took off 4 bases at V and 5 bases at J, with 10 bases between the two ends. The CDR3 DNA reads TGTGCCAGCAGCTGGGGGGGCATAGATACGCAGTATTTT. Translated, it gives CASSWGGIDTQYF.

The table lists this clonotype with many counts. This chain links TRBV4-1 with TRBJ1-2; no clear D gene. The V gene's germline CDR1 is MGHRA and CDR2 YSYEKL. This CDR3 has 14 amino acids. V was shortened by 1 base and J by 6 bases, with 12 bases between the two germline ends. The DNA for the CDR3 is TGCGCCAGCAGCCAAGGTGTTCAAAGGAATGGCTACACCTTC. Amino acids: CASSQGVQRNGYTF.

In this sample, this clonotype turned up a few times. The rearrangement joins TRBV7-9 to TRBJ2-7; the match to TRBD1 covers 9 bases. The V gene's germline CDR1 is SEHNR and CDR2 FQNEAQ (reference sequence). This CDR3 is 14 amino acids long. V dropped 4 bases and J dropped 5; count of bases not matched to a gene: 6. CDR3 region: CASSSTGTGHEQYV. In DNA, the CDR3 is TGTGCCAGCAGCTCCACCGGGACAGGGCACGAGCAGTACGTC.

This clonotype was detected only a few times. The chain is built from TRBV20-1 and TRBJ1-6, with D unresolved. V was pared by 3 bases and J by 4 bases, with 16 bases between. Per germline, CDR1 DFQATT and CDR2 SNEGSKA (reference sequence). This CDR3 has 16 amino acids. CDR3 loop: CSASPWPANYNSPLHF. CDR3 nucleotide sequence: TGCAGTGCTAGCCCCTGGCCCGCCAATTATAATTCACCCCTCCACTTT.

This clonotype has a handful of counts. The chain links TRBV6-6 to TRBJ1-1; D is unclear. V lost 7 bases and J 1 base, leaving 16 bases between the germline ends. This CDR3 has 15 amino acids. Germline lookup yields CDR1 MNHNY and CDR2 SVGAGI (reference sequence). The CDR3 DNA reads as TGTGCCAGCATCCGGAAGGGTGGCAAGAACACTGAAGCTTTCTTT. Its translation: CASIRKGGKNTEAFF.

This clonotype has just a few counts. The chain is built from TRBV18 and TRBJ1-1, with D maybe TRBD1 (5 bases). CDR3 length equals 14 residues. Germline CDR1 is KGHSH and CDR2 is LQKENI. Trimming removed 3 bases from V and 3 bases from J, with 11 bases in between. The CDR3, as DNA: TGTGCCAGCTCACCCCAGACAGCCTACACTGAAGCTTTCTTT. Encoded protein: CASSPQTAYTEAFF. The whole variable domain, remainder taken from reference TRBV18 and TRBJ1-1, is NAGVMQNPRHLVRRRGQEARLRCSPMKGHSHVYWYRQLPEEGLKFMVYLQKENIIDESGMPKERFSAEFPKEGPSILRIQQVVRGDSAAYFCASSPQTAYTEAFFGQGTRLTVV.

The rearrangement links TRBV5-6 to TRBJ1-1, with 11 bases fitting TRBD1. The V and J ends lost 4 bases and 3 bases, in that order; junction bases with no gene match: 5. The CDR3 loop spans 15 amino acids. From germline, CDR1 is SGHDT and CDR2 YYEEEE. Here the CDR3 DNA reads TGTGCCAGCAGCATAAGGACAGGGGGCTACACTGAAGCTTTCTTT. It specifies CASSIRTGGYTEAFF.